This T cell receptor (beta chain) is drawn from a study of PD-1 blockade in classical Hodgkin lymphoma. This clone turned up a few times. Each of the patients experienced relapse following autologous stem cell transplantation, and their brentuximab vedotin exposure differed. Assay used: immunoSEQ multiplex PCR; TCRdb lists only in-frame clones, some missing. This sample has about 42,000 clones, with over 55% found just once. V shed 5 bases, J shed 6 bases, and the junction held 5 bases outside the gene matches. The CDR3 covers 15 residues. Looked up from germline, CDR1 is SNHLY and CDR2 is FYNNEI. The chain recombines TRBV2 with TRBJ2-2; 11 bases match TRBD2. The source was peripheral blood mononuclear cells (PBMCs), collected at baseline. The receptor was derived from a human donor with classical Hodgkin lymphoma. CDR3 protein: CASSTVAGGAGELFF. The CDR3 nucleotides read TGTGCCAGCAGTACCGTAGCGGGAGGGGCCGGGGAGCTGTTTTTT.